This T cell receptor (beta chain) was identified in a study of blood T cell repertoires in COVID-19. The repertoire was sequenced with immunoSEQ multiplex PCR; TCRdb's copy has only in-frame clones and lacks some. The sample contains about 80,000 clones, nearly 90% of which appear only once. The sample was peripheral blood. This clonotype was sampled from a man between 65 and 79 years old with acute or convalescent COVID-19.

The CDR3 loop is CASSQLAGGPGEQFF. CDR3 DNA sequence: TGTGCCAGCAGTCAACTAGCGGGAGGGCCGGGTGAGCAGTTCTTC. The V and J genes are TRBV6-6 and TRBJ2-1; 13 bases are shared with TRBD2. The ends lost 5 bases at V and 9 bases at J; junction bases unmatched: 7. The CDR3 has 15 residues. Germline CDR1 MNHNY, CDR2 SVGAGI (reference sequence).